The rows below give T cell receptor beta chains drawn from one sample of a study of tumor-infiltrating lymphocytes in primary liver carcinoma. Using its own MiXCR run on the multiplex PCR reads, TCRdb lists one record per CDR3 protein. The profile shows about 200,000 distinct CDR3 sequences, 65% of them singletons. Sequencing was carried out using peripheral blood. The receptor source for this set is an older woman with primary liver carcinoma and hepatitis B virus infection. Each CDR3 is given with its conserved first and last residue. A D gene is named only where the DNA matches it firmly. Part of the rows lack a size; the others show once, few, many or a class for expanded clones.

J,V,size,D,DNA,CDR3
TRBJ1-1,TRBV11-2,NA,NA,TGTGCCAGCAGCTTGGCACGACACAGCCAGTACACTGAAGCTTTCTTC,CASSLARHSQYTEAFF
TRBJ1-2,TRBV6-5,NA,NA,TGTGCCAGCGCGCACAGGGCAGGTCCAAGCGCTAACTATGGCCACACCTTC,CASAHRAGPSANYGHTF
TRBJ1-4,TRBV29-1,many,TRBD1,TGCAGCGCTCTGGGACAGGGGGCTGAAAAACTGTTTTTT,CSALGQGAEKLFF
TRBJ2-3,TRBV30,few,NA,TGTGCCTGGACCACCGCGGGCAGGGGCCCCCGAGATACGCAGTATTTT,CAWTTAGRGPRDTQYF
TRBJ2-7,TRBV5-8,few,TRBD1,TGTGCCAGCAGCTTGGGGACAGGTAGACACTACGAGCAGTACTTC,CASSLGTGRHYEQYF
TRBJ1-4,TRBV21-1,NA,NA,TGTGCCATCAGCAAAGTAGGGACAACTAATGAAAAACTGTTTTTT,CAISKVGTTNEKLFF
TRBJ2-7,TRBV6-1,NA,NA,TGTGTCAGCAGTGAATTCGGACGGCCCCCGGGCGAGCAGTACTTC,CVSSEFGRPPGEQYF
TRBJ2-1,TRBV28,NA,TRBD2,TGTGCCAGCAGGCAGCGGGAGTCTGGTGAGCAGTTCTTC,CASRQRESGEQFF
TRBJ2-1,TRBV4-1,few,TRBD2,TGCGCCAGCAGCCAAGGCATGTTCCAGCGGGAGGACCCCTACAATGAGCAGTTCTTC,CASSQGMFQREDPYNEQFF
TRBJ2-1,TRBV11-2,once,TRBD2,TGTGCCAGCAGCTCACTTTACGGGGACTACAACGAGCAGTTCTTC,CASSSLYGDYNEQFF
TRBJ2-7,TRBV5-1,NA,NA,TGCGCCAGCAGCTGGGTCGAAGCTAAGGCCTACGAGCAGTACTTC,CASSWVEAKAYEQYF
TRBJ2-3,TRBV10-1,NA,NA,TGCGCCAGCAGTGGACAGTCTGATATGCAGTATTTT,CASSGQSDMQYF
TRBJ1-2,TRBV30,few,TRBD1,TGTGCCTGGAGTGTAGGGGGCGGCTACACCTTC,CAWSVGGGYTF
TRBJ2-1,TRBV6-2/TRBV6-3,NA,NA,TGTGCCAGCAGGGTTAGTACCCGGTCCTACTATGAGCAGTTCTTC,CASRVSTRSYYEQFF
TRBJ2-1,TRBV4-2,many,TRBD2,TGTGCCAGCAGCCAAGATACGGGAGGGCTCCTTTTTGAGCAGTTCTTC,CASSQDTGGLLFEQFF
TRBJ2-1,TRBV5-1,NA,TRBD2,TGCGCCAGCAGCTTGATGGCGGGAGACCTCAATGAGCAGTTCTTC,CASSLMAGDLNEQFF
TRBJ2-1,TRBV7-9,NA,NA,TGTACCAGCAGCCATCTCGACAGGAGCTCCTACAATGAGCAGTTCTTC,CTSSHLDRSSYNEQFF
TRBJ2-2,TRBV11-2,NA,NA,TGTGCCAGCGACCAGGCGGGGCCAGGGAGAGGTGGGAAGCTCTTTTTT,CASDQAGPGRGGKLFF
TRBJ1-1,TRBV11-3,NA,NA,TGTGCCGGCAGATTAGAGGGTCCATTTCGGAACACTGAAGCTTTCTTC,CAGRLEGPFRNTEAFF
TRBJ2-5,TRBV11-3,NA,NA,TGTACCGGCAGCTTAGGGGAAGAGACCCAGTACTTC,CTGSLGEETQYF
TRBJ2-1,TRBV5-6,NA,TRBD2,TGTGCAAGCAGTTCTGTGACTAGCACGATCACCTACAATGAGCAGTTCTTC,CASSSVTSTITYNEQFF
TRBJ2-7,TRBV11-2,NA,NA,TGTGCCAGTAGCCCAAGGGCAGGGGCCGGGAGCTCCTACGAACAGTACTTC,CASSPRAGAGSSYEQYF
TRBJ1-6,TRBV4-2,NA,NA,TGTGCCAGCAGCCAAAGTAGTGCAGGGAGCTCCTATAATTCACCCCTCCACTTT,CASSQSSAGSSYNSPLHF
TRBJ1-1,TRBV12-3/TRBV12-4,many,TRBD1,TGTGCCAGCAGGGTATCAGGGGGGGGCGAATACACTGAAGCTTTCTTT,CASRVSGGGEYTEAFF
TRBJ1-2,TRBV11-2,many,NA,TGTGCCAGCAGCTTAAGAGGAGGGGCAGTAGCGAACTATGGCTACACCTTC,CASSLRGGAVANYGYTF
TRBJ1-4,TRBV30,NA,NA,TGTGCCTGGAGTGTAACCCCTGAAAAACTGTTTTTT,CAWSVTPEKLFF
TRBJ2-2,TRBV11-2,NA,NA,TGTGCCAGCAGGTTCACAGCCGGGGAGCCGTTTTTT,CASRFTAGEPFF
TRBJ2-7,TRBV4-1,NA,NA,TGCGCCAGCAGACAAGAACGGGACGGACCCTACGAGCCGTACTTC,CASRQERDGPYEPYF
TRBJ1-3,TRBV11-2,NA,TRBD1,TGTGCCAGCAGCCCTCAGACAGGGGACACCATATATTTT,CASSPQTGDTIYF
TRBJ2-7,TRBV11-2,few,NA,TGTGCTAGCAGCTACAACGAGCAGTGCTTC,CASSYNEQCF
TRBJ2-7,TRBV28,NA,NA,TGTGCCAGCAGTTTAGGGCCGACCTACGAGCAGTACTTC,CASSLGPTYEQYF
TRBJ2-3,TRBV28,NA,TRBD2,TGTGCCACAACGCGGACTAGCGTCTCCACAGGTACGCAGTATTTT,CATTRTSVSTGTQYF
TRBJ2-3,TRBV5-1,many,NA,TGCGCCAGCAGCTCGACCCGGACTAACACAGATACGCAGTATTTT,CASSSTRTNTDTQYF